This T cell receptor beta chain stems from a study of cytomegalovirus exposure and HLA in healthy donors (dated by TCRdb to between 2016 and 2019). For the study in its entirety: An earlier analysis of approximately 550 of the donors reported approximately 270 Gb of sequence data and about 100 million unique TCR beta sequences from roughly 180 million T cells. Around 300 gigabases of sequencing data and approximately 85 million unique TCR sequences were included in an early release covering roughly 600 HLA-typed donors. Of the approximately 400 genotyped donors, about 80% fell in the genetic ancestry cluster associated with self-reported Caucasian donors. The study aimed to test whether cataloging public T cell receptors could reveal signatures of past pathogen exposure. The study used immunosequencing to profile the T cell repertoires of 666 subjects and linked those repertoires to cytomegalovirus serostatus. A separate validation cohort of about 110 different subjects was used in addition to the approximately 700-subject first cohort. High-throughput TCR immunosequencing, statistical association of individual TCRs with disease status, and machine learning were combined to predict cytomegalovirus infection status. To study patterns of TCR occurrence, a later analysis re-analyzed previously published TCR beta repertoires from 666 donors and added high-resolution HLA genotyping. The later analysis used no new phenotypic data to find candidate immune exposures, relying instead on TCR beta sequences and their occurrence across donors. To decide whether each TCR beta V gene segment behaved as functional or pseudogenic, an earlier analysis of some 580 of the donors relied on high-throughput TCR beta sequencing. Alongside the repertoire data, information on donor age, sex, ethnicity and CMV serostatus was compiled. A later genetic analysis took genome-wide SNP genotypes for 398 of the 666 donors and used that subset as a discovery cohort. Every discovery cohort repertoire had been produced on one sequencing platform. HLA typing covered class I and class II loci at four-digit resolution. Typing coverage varied by locus: about 620-630 donors for A, B, C, DRB1 and DQB1; some 520 for DQA1; over 600 for DPA1; 400 to 480 for DPB1. A handful of DR-DQ haplotypes were handled as single units for association and clustering because linkage in the cohort was strong. Among 300 to 500 genotyped donors of the cohort, an average of approximately 240,000 unique TCR beta nucleotide sequences was sequenced per donor, of which 15% to 20% were non-productive.

The cohort was made up of approximately 670 healthy bone marrow donors. Cohort members were all nominally healthy when sampled, although unrecorded immune exposures were likely present. The donor tested CMV seropositive and was one of the 289 seropositive cohort members. Every donor gave a peripheral blood sample, and the peripheral blood mononuclear cells from that sample were used for TCR beta sequencing. Genomic DNA extraction from the blood cell samples was performed with the Qiagen DNeasy Blood Extraction Kit. Findings and caveats that apply to the study as a whole: Some IMGT-functional V segments, including TRBV6-2 and TRBV6-3, could not be distinguished by the 87-base-pair reads and were therefore excluded. According to a later analysis, TCR association rates differed among HLA loci, with DRB1 alleles showing the most associated TCRs and HLA-C alleles showing the fewest. Presence/absence analyses assumed roughly uniform sequencing depth across donors, an assumption that may not hold. Linkage disequilibrium might explain the correlated functional status among segregating V segments, but an unknown experimental factor could not be ruled out. A further reported finding was that TCR beta sequences accurately predicted the HLA-A and HLA-B alleles for most subjects in the first cohort. Because some donors lacked HLA typing at each locus, the association tests relied only on the typed subset. Compared with equally common non-associated chains, HLA-associated TCR beta chains in a later analysis were more clonally expanded and had lower generation probabilities. An association between a missense DCLRE1C variant and V-gene and J-gene trimming of TCR beta chains was found in a later genetic analysis and replicated in an independent cohort. Across donors, most TCR sequences were observed very rarely, whereas some public TCRs were present in many individuals. A later analysis associated about 17,000 TCR beta sequences with specific HLA alleles at a false discovery rate of 0.05. A cluster of highly shared sequence variants was judged likely to represent a technical artifact of the sequencing pipeline. In the study, some 180 TCR beta chains were listed as associated with cytomegalovirus. Strong co-occurrence of HLA alleles, especially DR and DQ, made assigning TCR associations to individual alleles difficult. Immune exposure information for the cohort was limited to CMV serostatus. The cohort was sequenced for TCR beta chains only, and without alpha or paired-chain data the features that could be detected were limited. In an earlier analysis of 587 of the donors, most TCR beta V segments appeared in productive rearrangements about 87% or about 30% of the time, broadly matching IMGT annotations. In both the original and validation cohorts, the classifier was reported to diagnose cytomegalovirus status with high specificity and sensitivity. In a later analysis, most CMV-associated TCR beta chains were found to appear HLA-restricted, with HLA associations seemingly driven largely by CMV exposure. Three of the identified cytomegalovirus-associated TCR beta chains were confirmed in vitro to be specific for cytomegalovirus antigens. In a later genetic analysis, fewer N-insertions in productive TCRs were reported among donors in an Asian-associated ancestry cluster than the 666-donor mean. The authors suggested that the approach could potentially be generalized to other disease states and immunological phenotypes. Several of the top co-occurrence clusters appeared to be linked to parvovirus B19, influenza, CMV and Epstein-Barr virus, according to a later analysis. Because counts were too low, some 17 rarely observed V segments, including chromosome 9 orphons, were left out of the earlier analysis of 587 of the donors.

The CDR3, from cysteine to phenylalanine, totals 17 residues. Just CDR3 DNA is preserved here, 51 bases in frame from base 1. Based on the germline V gene, the CDR1 and CDR2 sequences are SGHAT and FQNNGV. The V and J ends are trimmed by 5 bases and 1 base, leaving 20 bases between them. Comment on this clone: Its cognate antigen has yet to be identified. Base qualities are missing; no much larger clone stands one base away.

Receptor libraries were prepared by the immunoSEQ multiplex PCR assay. A mixture of 60 forward primers for TCR Vbeta segments and 13 reverse primers for TCR Jbeta segments was used in the multiplex PCR. The CDR3 region of rearranged TCR beta genes was amplified from genomic DNA with a multiplex PCR assay. Amplified TCR beta libraries were sequenced as 87-base-pair reads on the Illumina HiSeq System. The source study handled its data this way. Across the 600 to 700 repertoires, a later analysis counted 80 million or so unique TCR beta chains, some 11 million of which were shared by at least two donors. Raw reads were error-corrected and collapsed into unique sequences by a nearest-neighbor algorithm in which closely related sequences were merged to remove PCR and sequencing errors. To assign V, D and J gene segments, CDR3 sequences were aligned to IMGT reference sequences. For a sequence to be retained, a match of at least six nucleotides was required to both a V gene segment and a J gene segment. A rearrangement counted as productive if the CDR3 had no stop codons and remained in frame with V and J, and every other rearrangement counted as non-productive. Following IMGT convention, CDR3 was defined as the stretch from the second conserved V-encoded cysteine to the conserved J-encoded phenylalanine. The earlier analysis of about 500 of the donors excluded sequences that lacked an unambiguous match to a single V gene segment. In an earlier analysis of 500 to 750 of the donors, V segments were called functional above 56.7% productive rearrangements and were called segregating when the between-donor standard deviation exceeded 5%. A statistical classification framework was developed to diagnose cytomegalovirus status using the catalog of TCR beta chain sequences. A later analysis assigned V and J genes by comparing TCR nucleotide sequences with IMGT/GENE-DB human TR gene sequences. The TCRdist pipeline was used in a later analysis to assign CDR3 sequences and most-parsimonious VDJ recombination scenarios. A later analysis defined each TCR beta chain by its CDR3 amino acid sequence plus V-gene family, and excluded reads lacking a unique V-gene family. To address suspected cross-contamination and a sequencing artifact, a later analysis removed 592 highly shared, low-generation-probability nucleotide sequences. In a later analysis, a clonal expansion index for each public chain was calculated from normalized within-repertoire ranks of inferred template counts. A later analysis computed generation probabilities with a VDJ recombination model fitted to out-of-frame rearrangements, and checked the results against IGoR. In a later analysis, hypergeometric tests were used to score TCR-TCR, TCR-HLA and TCR-CMV co-occurrence, with a repertoire-size bias correction applied to TCR pairs. In a later analysis, false discovery rates were estimated by permuting HLA or CMV assignments 20 times. A later analysis grouped co-occurring TCRs with DBSCAN, adding TCRdist sequence similarity when clustering within HLA-allele-positive subsets. Repertoires with fewer than 30,000 or more than 120,000 public chains were left out of co-occurrence clustering, as were a handful of repertoires with anomalous nucleotide sharing. TCRdb took this table from immuneACCESS and kept in-frame rearrangements with V and J called. Such tables lack part of the clones; where checked against another copy, unresolved V genes explain under half of the gap, and the rest is unexplained. The V and J calls and clone size come from that table; D and trimming were worked out from the DNA. Here the sample has around 93,000 clones; roughly 82% occur a single time. Of the sample, around 3.2% falls within the top ten clones.

The sequence links TRBV11-2 to TRBJ1-2; the D segment cannot be called with confidence. Sequencing was carried out using PBMCs. This TCR derives from a man aged 30-40 years in good health and CMV-seropositive. For the CDR3, the sequence is CASSKTPPAIDNYGYTF. In nucleotides, the sequence is TGTGCCAGCAGCAAAACCCCCCCCGCTATCGATAACTATGGCTACACCTTC. Outside the CDR3, residues come from the reference TRBV11-2 and TRBJ1-2 proteins, so the full variable domain is: EAGVAQSPRYKIIEKRQSVAFWCNPISGHATLYWYQQILGQGPKLLIQFQNNGVVDDSQLPKDRFSAERLKGVDSTLKIQPAKLEDSAVYLCASSKTPPAIDNYGYTFGSGTRLTVV.